Listed below are T cell receptor beta chains from one sample, sequenced in a study of tumor-infiltrating lymphocytes in primary liver carcinoma. TCRdb re-called the multiplex PCR reads with MiXCR, one entry per CDR3 protein. The sample lists about 190,000 distinct CDR3 sequences; around four fifths were seen once. The specimen was tumor tissue from primary liver carcinoma. All receptors come from a man in his forties with primary liver carcinoma and hepatitis B virus infection. The CDR3 runs from the conserved cysteine through the conserved F or W. The order of the fields is V gene, D gene, clone size, J gene, CDR3 DNA, CDR3 protein. A D gene is named only where the DNA matches it firmly. The size field is filled for only some rows; it gives once, few, many or a size class.

V: TRBV6-2/TRBV6-3
D: NA
size: once
J: TRBJ2-7
DNA: TGTGCCAGCAGGCTCCGGGAGAGGGCCCACGAGCAATACTTC
CDR3: CASRLRERAHEQYF

V: TRBV6-2/TRBV6-3
D: TRBD2
size: NA
J: TRBJ2-1
DNA: TGTGCCAGCGGCTCCGGACTAGCGTTATACAATGAGCAGTTCTTC
CDR3: CASGSGLALYNEQFF

V: TRBV11-2
D: NA
size: NA
J: TRBJ2-7
DNA: TGTTTCAGCAGTTCTAACAGGAATTCCTACGAGCAGTACTTC
CDR3: CFSSSNRNSYEQYF

V: TRBV6-2/TRBV6-3
D: NA
size: NA
J: TRBJ1-2
DNA: TGTGCCAGGAGTTCGCTCAGGAACCCGGTCTATGGCTACACCTTC
CDR3: CARSSLRNPVYGYTF

V: TRBV7-8
D: TRBD2
size: NA
J: TRBJ2-5
DNA: TGTGCTAGCACTTTCGGGGGGGTAGAGACCCAGTACTTC
CDR3: CASTFGGVETQYF

V: TRBV29-1
D: TRBD2
size: NA
J: TRBJ2-2
DNA: TGCTGCGTTGGGACTAGCGCAGCGAACACCTGGGAGCTGTTTTTT
CDR3: CCVGTSAANTWELFF

V: TRBV29-1
D: TRBD2
size: NA
J: TRBJ2-7
DNA: TGCAGCCCCAGGGAGGGGACCTACGAACAGTACTTC
CDR3: CSPREGTYEQYF

V: TRBV12-3/TRBV12-4
D: NA
size: NA
J: TRBJ1-2
DNA: TGTGCCAGCAGTTTCACCTGGGATCCTAACTATGGCTACACCTTC
CDR3: CASSFTWDPNYGYTF

V: TRBV29-1
D: TRBD1
size: NA
J: TRBJ1-1
DNA: TGCAGCGTTACCCAGGGGGGCACTGAAGCTTACTTT
CDR3: CSVTQGGTEAYF

V: TRBV20-1
D: TRBD1
size: NA
J: TRBJ1-1
DNA: TGCAGTGCTGCCGGGACAGGATGGAACACTGAAGCTTTCTTT
CDR3: CSAAGTGWNTEAFF

V: TRBV4-3
D: NA
size: NA
J: TRBJ2-1
DNA: TGCGCCAGCAGCCAGGATCCCTACTCAGAATACAATGGGCAGTTATTC
CDR3: CASSQDPYSEYNGQLF

V: TRBV7-6
D: TRBD2
size: NA
J: TRBJ2-5
DNA: TGTGCCAGCAGCTTGTTACTAGCGGGAGCCGAGACCCAGTACTTC
CDR3: CASSLLLAGAETQYF

V: TRBV6-1
D: NA
size: few
J: TRBJ2-6
DNA: TGTGCTAGCACGGCGGGGATGAGGGCCAACGTCCTGACTTTC
CDR3: CASTAGMRANVLTF

V: TRBV28
D: NA
size: NA
J: TRBJ2-6
DNA: TGTGCCGTCGGGGGACTTACTGGGGTCAACGTCCTAACTTTC
CDR3: CAVGGLTGVNVLTF

V: TRBV4-3
D: NA
size: NA
J: TRBJ2-4
DNA: TGTGCCAACAGCCAAGATGGCAGCCTAACCAAAAACATTCAGTACTTC
CDR3: CANSQDGSLTKNIQYF

V: TRBV6-5
D: TRBD1
size: NA
J: TRBJ1-2
DNA: TGTGCCAGCAAGGGGGAACAGGGGGATCGATTCGGCTATGACTACACCTTC
CDR3: CASKGEQGDRFGYDYTF

V: TRBV6-2/TRBV6-3
D: NA
size: NA
J: TRBJ2-3
DNA: TGTGCCAGCATATACAGGGCAGCCACAGATACGCAGTATTTT
CDR3: CASIYRAATDTQYF

V: TRBV4-3
D: NA
size: NA
J: TRBJ1-2
DNA: TGCGCCAGCACCCAAGCCGGAAACTATGTCTACACCTTC
CDR3: CASTQAGNYVYTF

V: TRBV29-1
D: TRBD2
size: NA
J: TRBJ2-2
DNA: TGCAGCGTTGAGACTAGCGCGGCGAACACCGAAGAGCTGTTTTTT
CDR3: CSVETSAANTEELFF

V: TRBV11-3
D: NA
size: few
J: TRBJ2-1
DNA: TGTGCTAACAGCTTAGGCGTCTCGAACAATGAGCAGTTATTC
CDR3: CANSLGVSNNEQLF

V: TRBV6-6
D: TRBD2
size: NA
J: TRBJ2-1
DNA: TGTGCCAGCAGTTTGACTAGCCTGATGGGGGATAAGCAGTTCTTC
CDR3: CASSLTSLMGDKQFF

V: TRBV29-1
D: TRBD1
size: NA
J: TRBJ2-7
DNA: TGCAGCTTTTCGTGGACAGGACCATACGAGCAGTACTTC
CDR3: CSFSWTGPYEQYF

V: TRBV14
D: NA
size: many
J: TRBJ1-5
DNA: TGTGCCAGCAGCCAAATTGGGACCCTCAATCAGCCCCAGCATTTT
CDR3: CASSQIGTLNQPQHF

V: TRBV11-1
D: NA
size: NA
J: TRBJ2-3
DNA: TGTGGCAGCAGATCTGGGGGAAGCTCTATTGGAGCCCGCACAGATACGCAGTATTTT
CDR3: CGSRSGGSSIGARTDTQYF

V: TRBV29-1
D: TRBD1
size: many
J: TRBJ2-1
DNA: TGCAGCTCAGAACAGGGGGTGGGTGAGCAGTTCTTC
CDR3: CSSEQGVGEQFF

V: TRBV4-2
D: TRBD2
size: NA
J: TRBJ2-1
DNA: TGTGGCAGCAGCCAAGAACAGCAGCGGGAGTACGGGCAGTTTTTC
CDR3: CGSSQEQQREYGQFF

V: TRBV6-1
D: NA
size: NA
J: TRBJ2-1
DNA: TGTGCCACCATTCCGTCCTACAATGATCAGTTCTTC
CDR3: CATIPSYNDQFF

V: TRBV4-2
D: TRBD2
size: NA
J: TRBJ2-3
DNA: TGTGCCAGTAGCCCGACCTCTACCTCTAGCGGGAGGTTCACAGATACGCAGTATTTT
CDR3: CASSPTSTSSGRFTDTQYF

V: TRBV7-9
D: NA
size: NA
J: TRBJ2-5
DNA: TGTGCCAGCAGCCCGACCAGGAAGTTTCAAGAGACCCAGTACTTC
CDR3: CASSPTRKFQETQYF

V: TRBV29-1
D: NA
size: NA
J: TRBJ1-1
DNA: TGCAGCGTCGTGGGGGCCTCGAGAAGGACTGAAGCTTTATTT
CDR3: CSVVGASRRTEALF

V: TRBV4-1
D: NA
size: NA
J: TRBJ2-5
DNA: TGCACCAGCAGCCTTGGGGGGGGGCTGCGTCAAGAGACCCAGTACTTC
CDR3: CTSSLGGGLRQETQYF

V: TRBV4-3
D: NA
size: NA
J: TRBJ1-2
DNA: TGCGACAGCAACCAGAGTCCTGGGGGATCCTATGGCTACACCTTC
CDR3: CDSNQSPGGSYGYTF

V: TRBV19
D: TRBD2
size: once
J: TRBJ2-1
DNA: TGTGCCAGTAGTATAGTTAGCGGGGGTCACAATGAGCAGTTCTTC
CDR3: CASSIVSGGHNEQFF

V: TRBV11-1
D: NA
size: NA
J: TRBJ2-7
DNA: TGTACCAGCTGCTTAGGGCCGGCGGGTGAGAGCTCCTACGAGCAGTACTTC
CDR3: CTSCLGPAGESSYEQYF

V: TRBV4-1
D: TRBD2
size: once
J: TRBJ2-3
DNA: TGCGTCAGCAGCCGTCTGGGAGGGGATACGCGGTATTTT
CDR3: CVSSRLGGDTRYF

V: TRBV2
D: NA
size: NA
J: TRBJ1-5
DNA: TGTGCCAGCAGCGCGGTAGGGGACTATCAGCCCCAGCATTTT
CDR3: CASSAVGDYQPQHF

V: TRBV29-1
D: NA
size: NA
J: TRBJ1-1
DNA: TGTAGCGTTAGGAACACTGAAACTTTCTTT
CDR3: CSVRNTETFF

V: TRBV6-6
D: NA
size: NA
J: TRBJ2-1
DNA: TGTGCCAGCAGTTCCCGGACAACCCCCCTCGGGCACTTCTTC
CDR3: CASSSRTTPLGHFF

V: TRBV5-6
D: NA
size: few
J: TRBJ1-5
DNA: TGTGCCAGTAGCATCTTGGGCAGGGACGATCAGCCCCAGCATTTT
CDR3: CASSILGRDDQPQHF

V: TRBV29-1
D: TRBD1
size: NA
J: TRBJ2-7
DNA: TGCAGCGTTGAAAAAATGACAGGGCCCGGTGGAAGACGGTACTTC
CDR3: CSVEKMTGPGGRRYF

V: TRBV4-2
D: NA
size: NA
J: TRBJ2-3
DNA: TGTACCAGCAGCCAGGAGGCTACTTACACAGATACGCAGTTTTTT
CDR3: CTSSQEATYTDTQFF

V: TRBV12-3/TRBV12-4
D: NA
size: NA
J: TRBJ1-1
DNA: TGTACCAGTACGGAACACGGCGGTGAAGCTTTCTTT
CDR3: CTSTEHGGEAFF

V: TRBV11-2
D: NA
size: NA
J: TRBJ2-5
DNA: TGTGCCAGCAGCCCCTGTACAGGGCCGGGAAAGACCCAGTACTTC
CDR3: CASSPCTGPGKTQYF

V: TRBV29-1
D: NA
size: NA
J: TRBJ2-7
DNA: TGCAGCGTCCTACAGATAGGCAACGAGCAGTACTTC
CDR3: CSVLQIGNEQYF

V: TRBV4-1
D: TRBD2
size: NA
J: TRBJ2-7
DNA: TGCTCCAGCAGCCAAGAACTAGCGGAGGGACACGAGCAATACTTC
CDR3: CSSSQELAEGHEQYF

V: TRBV5-4
D: NA
size: NA
J: TRBJ2-7
DNA: TGTGCCAGCAACACCCCACTGATTGGGGAGCAGTACTTC
CDR3: CASNTPLIGEQYF

V: TRBV6-1
D: NA
size: NA
J: TRBJ2-7
DNA: TGTGCCAGCAGTGGCTCAACGGTTGCGAGCTCCTACGAGCAGTACTTC
CDR3: CASSGSTVASSYEQYF

V: TRBV29-1
D: NA
size: NA
J: TRBJ2-2
DNA: TGCAGCGTTATAAAGGACCCTCGATTGGGGGAGCCCTTTTTT
CDR3: CSVIKDPRLGEPFF

V: TRBV29-1
D: TRBD2
size: NA
J: TRBJ2-1
DNA: TGCAGCCTTGAAACCGGGACTAGCGGATACAAAGAGCAGTTCTTC
CDR3: CSLETGTSGYKEQFF

V: TRBV4-2
D: TRBD2
size: NA
J: TRBJ2-3
DNA: TGCGCCAGCAGCCAAGAACTAGCGGGAGTTGTAGATACGCAGTATTTT
CDR3: CASSQELAGVVDTQYF

V: TRBV7-8
D: TRBD1
size: NA
J: TRBJ2-5
DNA: TGCGCCAACAGCAGGGACAGGGGGATTGAGACCCAGTACTTC
CDR3: CANSRDRGIETQYF

V: TRBV5-1
D: TRBD2
size: many
J: TRBJ2-5
DNA: TGCGCCAGCAGCTTAAGCGGGAGCGCGGAAGAGACCCAGTACTTC
CDR3: CASSLSGSAEETQYF

V: TRBV11-2
D: TRBD1
size: NA
J: TRBJ1-5
DNA: TGTGCCAGCAGCATAGCAGGGGGCGGCAATCAGCCCCAGCGTTTT
CDR3: CASSIAGGGNQPQRF

V: TRBV4-3
D: NA
size: few
J: TRBJ2-7
DNA: TGCGCCAGCAGCCAAGATTCGACAGATTACGAGCAGTACTTC
CDR3: CASSQDSTDYEQYF

V: TRBV5-4
D: NA
size: NA
J: TRBJ2-7
DNA: TGTGCCGGCAGCGTTAGTGGGAGTTCCTACGAGCAGTATTTC
CDR3: CAGSVSGSSYEQYF

V: TRBV6-5
D: NA
size: NA
J: TRBJ2-7
DNA: TGTGCCGGCAAACGGAAGAGGGACATATCCTACGAGCAGTACTTC
CDR3: CAGKRKRDISYEQYF

V: TRBV5-5
D: TRBD1
size: NA
J: TRBJ2-7
DNA: TGTGCCAGCAGCTTGTCCGGGACAGGGTGCAAAGAGCAGTGCTTC
CDR3: CASSLSGTGCKEQCF

V: TRBV5-4
D: TRBD2
size: NA
J: TRBJ2-5
DNA: TGTGCCAGGAGCCTATCCGGGACTAGCTTCGAGACCCAGTACTTC
CDR3: CARSLSGTSFETQYF